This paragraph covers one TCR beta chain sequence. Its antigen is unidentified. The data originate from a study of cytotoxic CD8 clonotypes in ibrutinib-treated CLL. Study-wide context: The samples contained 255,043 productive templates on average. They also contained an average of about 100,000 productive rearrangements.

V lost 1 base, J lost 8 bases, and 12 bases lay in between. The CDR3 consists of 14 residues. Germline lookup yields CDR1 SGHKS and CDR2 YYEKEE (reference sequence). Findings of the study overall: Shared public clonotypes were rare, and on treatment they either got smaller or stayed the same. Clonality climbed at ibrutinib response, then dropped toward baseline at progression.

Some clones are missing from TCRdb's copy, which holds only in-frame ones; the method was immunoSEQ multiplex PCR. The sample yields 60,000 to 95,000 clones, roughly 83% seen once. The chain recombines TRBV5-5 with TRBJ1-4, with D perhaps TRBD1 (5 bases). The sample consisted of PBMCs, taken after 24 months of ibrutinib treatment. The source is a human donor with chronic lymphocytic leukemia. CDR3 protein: CASSLPGLYEKLFF. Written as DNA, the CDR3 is TGTGCCAGCAGCTTGCCAGGGTTATACGAAAAACTGTTTTTT.